The following is a TCR beta chain sequence with its context. Clones were sequenced by immunoSEQ multiplex PCR, and TCRdb holds only the in-frame ones, with some missing. The sample consists of 80,000 to 100,000 clones, around 90% of them appearing once. The V gene's germline CDR1 is MNHEY and CDR2 SVGEGT. This CDR3 comprises 15 residues. The J segment lost 1 base and the V segment lost 5 bases, leaving 7 bases of the junction unmatched. The data derive from a study of blood T cell repertoires in COVID-19. About the research overall: The origin of the acute and convalescent COVID-19 samples was the United States, Italy and Spain. T cells, B-cell-depleted T cells, or PBMCs provided the cDNA or gDNA that served as material.

Sequenced input: peripheral blood. The genes are TRBV6-2 or TRBV6-3 and TRBJ2-7, with TRBD2 matching over 8 bases. The receptor's source is a human donor with active COVID-19. The donor label of this sample is uncertain. Here the CDR3 reads CASSPGLAGSYEQYF. The CDR3 DNA follows: TGTGCCAGCAGTCCCGGACTAGCTGGTTCCTACGAGCAGTACTTC.